These 22 T cell receptor beta chains were all obtained from the same sample, sequenced in a study of T cells after yellow fever vaccination. TCRdb reanalysed the 5' RACE reads using MiXCR and keeps one entry per CDR3 protein. The top ten hold roughly 24% of the sample, which has some 340,000 distinct CDR3 sequences, about 4% seen once. The material was PBMCs, obtained 5 days after the yellow fever booster vaccination. Every receptor here comes from a man between 18 and 29 years old who received the YFV17D yellow fever vaccine.

The table lists this clonotype with a few counts. Here the CDR3 reads CASSQGEGDMNTEAFF. CDR3 DNA sequence: TGCGCCAGCAGCCAAGGCGAGGGGGACATGAACACTGAAGCTTTCTTT. The V gene is TRBV4-1, the J gene TRBJ1-1; D perhaps matches TRBD1 (6 bases). Germline V lookup: CDR1 MGHRA, CDR2 YSYEKL. Trimming removed 1 base from V and 0 bases from J, with 12 bases in between. The CDR3 spans 16 residues.

The chain couples TRBV9 to TRBJ2-5; perhaps TRBD2 as D (6 bases). CDR3 length: 14 amino acids. The germline V and J ends were trimmed by 2 bases and 5 bases, with 13 bases remaining between them. The germline gives CDR1 SGDLS, CDR2 YYNGEE. The CDR3 region has the DNA TGTGCCAGCAGCGTGGGACTTGGTGTGGAGACCCAGTACTTC. The encoded protein is CASSVGLGVETQYF.

This clonotype appeared many times. The V and J genes are TRBV2 and TRBJ2-7; D might be TRBD1 (6 bases). V gave up 7 bases and J gave up 5 bases, with 15 bases separating them. There are 13 residues in the CDR3. From germline, CDR1 is SNHLY and CDR2 FYNNEI. The DNA of the CDR3 is TGTGCCAGCAACCCACAGGGATTCGACGAGCAGTACTTC. Protein sequence: CASNPQGFDEQYF.

The chain employs TRBV12-3 or TRBV12-4 and TRBJ2-7; 8 bases are a match to TRBD1. The junction had 16 bases not matched to a gene; V was cut back by 5 bases and J by 4 bases. The CDR3 has 17 residues. The CDR3 nucleotides are TGTGCCAGCAGTCCCCTCAGCCATCGGACAGGGCTGTACGAGCAGTACTTC. Its translation is CASSPLSHRTGLYEQYF.

The rearrangement joins TRBV5-1 to TRBJ2-6; D is unclear. CDR1 is SGHRS, CDR2 YFSETQ, per germline. The V gene lost 4 bases and the J gene lost 2 bases, with 7 bases spanning the gap. The CDR3 runs 14 residues. CDR3 residues: CASSRVPGANVLTF. The CDR3 DNA follows: TGCGCCAGCAGCAGGGTCCCTGGGGCCAACGTCCTGACTTTC.

V is TRBV6-5 and J is TRBJ1-6, with D uncertain. Per the germline V gene, CDR1 is MNHEY and CDR2 is SVGAGI. This CDR3 has 13 residues. Trimming pared 8 bases from V and 10 bases from J, leaving 15 bases between. CDR3 loop: CASREASSSPLHF. CDR3 DNA: TGTGCCAGCCGCGAGGCATCAAGCTCACCCCTCCACTTT.

This clonotype was seen many times. V usage is TRBV6-5 and J usage is TRBJ1-1, with 8 bases aligning to TRBD1. The CDR3 contains 17 residues. The V and J ends lost 2 bases and 7 bases, in that order; junction bases with no gene match: 15. Per germline, CDR1 MNHEY and CDR2 SVGAGI. CDR3 nucleotide sequence: TGTGCCAGCAGTTACAGGAGTAGGACAGGGACTAGAAATGAAGCTTTCTTT. Its translation: CASSYRSRTGTRNEAFF.

V is TRBV7-2 and J is TRBJ2-1; the match to TRBD2 covers 11 bases. The CDR3 runs 15 residues. Trimming cost V 1 base and J 15 bases; bases outside gene matches: 11. Germline CDR1 and CDR2: SGHTA and FQGNSA. The DNA of the CDR3 is TGTGCCAGCAGCTTAGATCTACTAGCGGGAGATAAGCGGTTCTTC. Its protein product is CASSLDLLAGDKRFF.

This clonotype has ten or more counts. The CDR3 reads CATSDSETGLAQQFF. The CDR3, as DNA: TGTGCCACCAGTGATTCGGAGACAGGACTTGCCCAACAGTTCTTC. The chain joins TRBV24-1 to TRBJ2-1; D might be TRBD1 (6 bases). The CDR3 has 15 amino acids. Trimming left V 2 bases short and J 13 bases short, with 20 bases between. Germline V gives CDR1 KGHDR, CDR2 SFDVKD.

The table lists this clonotype with many counts. This chain connects TRBV18 to TRBJ1-2; TRBD1 matches 8 bases. V lost 4 bases and J lost 6; bases outside the gene matches: 4. The CDR3 has 13 amino acids. Germline CDR1 and CDR2: KGHSH and LQKENI. CDR3 loop: CASSRETGDGYTF. The CDR3, as DNA: TGTGCCAGCTCACGGGAGACAGGGGATGGCTACACCTTC.

This clonotype was seen a handful of times. This chain links TRBV12-3 or TRBV12-4 with TRBJ1-5; D uncertain. The germline V and J ends were trimmed by 0 bases and 4 bases, with 1 base remaining between them. This CDR3 has 12 residues. The CDR3 DNA sequence: TGTGCCAGCAGTTTAGCGAATCAGCCCCAGCATTTT. Residues: CASSLANQPQHF.

This clonotype was found many times. The rearrangement uses TRBV7-9 and TRBJ2-5, with 13 bases that match TRBD2. The CDR3 contains 16 residues. Germline values: CDR1 SEHNR, CDR2 FQNEAQ (reference sequence). V gave up 5 bases and J gave up 1 base; unmatched junction bases: 4. The CDR3 spells CASSRGLAGAQETQYF. The CDR3 DNA sequence: TGTGCCAGCAGCCGCGGACTAGCGGGGGCCCAAGAGACCCAGTACTTC.

This clonotype was seen repeatedly, ten times or more. The CDR3 region has the DNA TGTGCCAGCAGCTTAGTGTCCGGGTTGTTGGGTTCTGGAAACACCATATATTTT. Translation gives CASSLVSGLLGSGNTIYF. The chain carries TRBV7-9 and TRBJ1-3; D is unclear. CDR3 size: 18 residues. Per the germline V gene, CDR1 is SEHNR and CDR2 is FQNEAQ (reference sequence). V was clipped by 1 base and J by 1 base, with 17 bases between them.

In this sample, this clonotype turned up a few times. V and J are TRBV4-1 and TRBJ2-5; 13 nucleotides match TRBD2. The CDR3 length is 14 residues. Germline CDR1 is MGHRA and CDR2 is YSYEKL. Trimming cost V 6 bases and J 9 bases; bases outside gene matches: 7. CDR3 sequence reads: CASSQRGLAGPQYF. The CDR3, as DNA: TGCGCCAGCAGTCAAAGGGGACTAGCGGGGCCCCAGTACTTC.

This clonotype has just a few counts. The gene calls are TRBV5-6 and TRBJ2-7; 7 bases match TRBD1. Germline V gene sequence: CDR1 SGHDT, CDR2 YYEEEE. V dropped 3 bases and J dropped 0; count of bases not matched to a gene: 9. The CDR3 covers 16 residues. The CDR3 region has the DNA TGTGCCAGCAGCTCAAGACAGGGCGCCCTCTCCTACGAGCAGTACTTC. Translation: CASSSRQGALSYEQYF. Full variable domain (rest looked up from reference TRBV5-6 and TRBJ2-7): DAGVTQSPTHLIKTRGQQVTLRCSPKSGHDTVSWYQQALGQGPQFIFQYYEEEERQRGNFPDRFSGHQFPNYSSELNVNALLLGDSALYLCASSSRQGALSYEQYFGPGTRLTVT.

The sample holds a few counts of this clonotype. This chain uses TRBV18 with TRBJ2-3; D is perhaps TRBD2 (5 bases). Per the germline V gene, CDR1 is KGHSH and CDR2 is LQKENI. With 6 bases removed from V and 2 bases from J, the gap between germline ends came to 12 bases. This CDR3 contains 14 residues. CDR3 coding DNA: TGTGCCAGCTCGCGCGACTACCTCACAGATACGCAGTATTTT. It translates to CASSRDYLTDTQYF.

This clonotype showed up many times. V gene TRBV15 combines with J gene TRBJ1-1, with D hard to call. This CDR3 contains 12 residues. Trimming took 5 bases from V and 4 from J, leaving 8 bases between them. Germline loops: CDR1 LNHNV, CDR2 YYDKDF (reference sequence). This chain's CDR3 is CATSLRFTEAFF. CDR3 bases: TGTGCCACCAGCCTCCGTTTCACTGAAGCTTTCTTT. Full variable domain (outside the CDR3, taken from reference TRBV15 and TRBJ1-1): DAMVIQNPRYQVTQFGKPVTLSCSQTLNHNVMYWYQQKSSQAPKLLFHYYDKDFNNEADTPDNFQSRRPNTSFCFLDIRSPGLGDTAMYLCATSLRFTEAFFGQGTRLTVV.

This clonotype was seen at least ten times. CDR3 sequence reads: CASTSGDGETQYF. The CDR3 DNA sequence: TGCGCCAGCACGAGCGGGGACGGGGAGACCCAGTACTTC. This chain uses TRBV5-1 with TRBJ2-5, with 7 bases matching TRBD2. The CDR3 has 13 amino acids. Germline CDR1 is SGHRS and CDR2 is YFSETQ. Germline trimming cut 6 bases from V and 5 bases from J; bases unmatched to any gene: 7.

This clonotype was detected a few times. The chain links TRBV7-3 to TRBJ1-1, with D possibly matching TRBD1 (6 bases). The CDR3 contains 14 residues. In germline, CDR1 is SGHTA, CDR2 FQGTGA. Trimming pared 1 base from V and 0 bases from J, leaving 6 bases between. The CDR3, as DNA: TGTGCCAGCAGCTTAAACAGGGTGAACACTGAAGCTTTCTTT. This translates into CASSLNRVNTEAFF.

The chain links TRBV5-1 to TRBJ2-4; a possible D gene is TRBD1 (5 bases). The length of the CDR3 is 13 residues. Trimming cost V 4 bases and J 10 bases, with 15 bases left between them. Germline CDR1 is SGHRS and CDR2 is YFSETQ. The CDR3 DNA reads TGCGCCAGCAGCCTCACCCGACCAGGGATTCAGTACTTC. This encodes CASSLTRPGIQYF.

V usage is TRBV29-1 and J usage is TRBJ2-5; 9 bases agree with TRBD2. Germline CDR1 and CDR2: SQVTM and ANQGSEA. Trimming removed 2 bases from V and 2 bases from J; junction bases left unmatched: 6. The CDR3 totals 15 residues. CDR3 in amino acids: CSVEWASGTQETQYF. The CDR3 DNA reads as TGCAGCGTTGAATGGGCTAGCGGGACTCAAGAGACCCAGTACTTC.

The J gene is TRBJ1-2, the V gene TRBV27, with D maybe TRBD1 (5 bases). Between the trimmed V and J ends, which lost 2 bases and 8 bases, there was a span of 15 bases. Germline lookup yields CDR1 MNHEY and CDR2 SMNVEV (reference sequence). This CDR3 spans 14 amino acids. The DNA of the CDR3 is TGTGCCAGCAGTTTAGGGGCCCTCCAGGGAGGCTACACCTTC. Protein sequence: CASSLGALQGGYTF.